This T cell receptor (beta chain) was captured in a study of blood T cell repertoires in COVID-19. Study background: Sources were T cells, B-cell-depleted T cells, or PBMCs; the material itself was cDNA or gDNA.

Cohort allocation depended upon clinical history that participants reported. Resolution of symptoms, clearance, or two negative PCRs was present in recovered Cohort 3 donors. Germline V gene data show CDR1 as MGHRA and CDR2 as YSYEKL. The V and J ends lost 5 bases and 3 bases respectively, with 23 bases between them. The CDR3 is 18 residues long. Under the authors' procedure: Scientists estimated how many nucleated cells there were by amplifying reference gene primers. Some clones are missing from TCRdb's copy, which holds only in-frame ones; the method was immunoSEQ multiplex PCR. The DNA was the basis for D and trimming; V, J and clone size are from that table. The table lists some 300,000 clones, more than 75% of them singletons.

V usage is TRBV4-1 and J usage is TRBJ1-5, with D perhaps matching TRBD1 (5 bases). The sequencing input was PBMCs or T cells enriched from blood (not recorded which). This clonotype was sampled from a man aged 25 to 45 who had recovered from COVID-19. CDR3 in amino acids: CASSEGGTRGRINQPQHF. The CDR3 DNA is TGCGCCAGCAGCGAGGGAGGGACGCGGGGCAGAATCAATCAGCCCCAGCATTTT.